This T cell receptor (beta chain) was recovered during a study of blood T cell repertoires in COVID-19 (dated by TCRdb to between 2020 and 2021). Notes on the research overall: Collaborator samples came from the United States, Italy and Spain and covered acute and convalescent phases of COVID-19. The prospective study material was composed of cDNA or gDNA derived from T cells, B-cell-depleted T cells, or PBMCs. Deeply sampled blood TCRbeta repertoires from subjects exposed to, actively infected with, or recovered from COVID-19 were included in the dataset. The repertoires were released in a freely available public database meant as a resource for research on the immune response to SARS-CoV-2. The samples were drawn from the first 160 participants of the ongoing ImmuneRACE study and from 1,254 subjects provided by 6 global collaborators. The sample metadata nearly always contained a de-identified subject ID, COVID-19 status, age in years and sex. HLA class I and class II types, where available, came from metadata supplied by the sample provider rather than from assay-based typing. Results the study describes overall, beyond this receptor: The quantity of clinical and demographic metadata differed by source and by participant and was supplied without curation.

For this clone: Its antigen is currently not known. Base qualities are not at hand, and no much larger clone is one base apart.

Whole blood was collected in K2EDTA tubes by collaborating institutions according to the institutions' own protocols. For TCRbeta analysis, collaborators shipped samples as frozen whole blood, isolated PBMCs, or DNA extracted from either of those sample types. The germline ends are 12 bases apart after V is trimmed by 4 bases and J by 3 bases. Measured from the cysteine to the phenylalanine, the CDR3 is 14 residues long. Left in the record is the CDR3 DNA by itself, 42 bases read in frame from the first base. CDR1 MNHNY and CDR2 SVGAGI were looked up in the germline V gene (reference sequence). The immunoSEQ Assay, a bias-controlled multiplex PCR, was used to amplify TCRbeta CDR3 regions from genomic DNA. The published analysis was carried out like this. Within the assay, amplification of reference gene primers was used to estimate how many nucleated cells each sample contained. Sequence reads were collapsed and filtered to measure the absolute abundance of every unique TCRbeta CDR3 rearrangement. For each sample, productive Simpson clonality was calculated by taking the square root of Simpson's diversity index across productive rearrangements. The table comes from immuneACCESS by way of TCRdb, which keeps in-frame sequences with V and J called. Part of the clones is missing from these tables; in studies checked, under half for an unresolved V gene and the rest for unknown reasons. Clonal size and the V and J genes are those of that table, whereas D and trimming came from the DNA. The sample table contains 95,000 to 150,000 clones; only one count was recorded for roughly four fifths of them. The biggest ten clones account for approximately 4.9% of the sample.

The V and J genes are TRBV6-6 and TRBJ1-2; D gene: possibly TRBD1, on 6 matching bases. The receptor was derived from a woman between 70 and 85 years old with acute or convalescent COVID-19. Sequenced material: peripheral blood. The DNA sequence is given as TGTGCCAGCAGTTTAATGACAGGCGACTATGGCTACACCTTC. The resulting protein is CASSLMTGDYGYTF.